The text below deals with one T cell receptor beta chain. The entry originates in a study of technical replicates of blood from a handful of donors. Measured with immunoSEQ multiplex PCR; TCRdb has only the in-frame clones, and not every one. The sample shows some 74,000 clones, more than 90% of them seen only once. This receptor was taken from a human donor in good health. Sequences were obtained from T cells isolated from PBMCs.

CDR3 DNA: TGCGCCAGCAGCCTACTAGCGGGAGCTGGGCTTCACAATGAGCAGTTCTTC. It yields the protein CASSLLAGAGLHNEQFF. The chain is built from TRBV5-1 and TRBJ2-1; 11 bases align to TRBD2. The CDR3 runs 17 residues. Germline CDR1 is SGHRS and CDR2 is YFSETQ. The V segment lost 4 bases and the J segment 5 bases; nucleotides outside the gene matches: 11.